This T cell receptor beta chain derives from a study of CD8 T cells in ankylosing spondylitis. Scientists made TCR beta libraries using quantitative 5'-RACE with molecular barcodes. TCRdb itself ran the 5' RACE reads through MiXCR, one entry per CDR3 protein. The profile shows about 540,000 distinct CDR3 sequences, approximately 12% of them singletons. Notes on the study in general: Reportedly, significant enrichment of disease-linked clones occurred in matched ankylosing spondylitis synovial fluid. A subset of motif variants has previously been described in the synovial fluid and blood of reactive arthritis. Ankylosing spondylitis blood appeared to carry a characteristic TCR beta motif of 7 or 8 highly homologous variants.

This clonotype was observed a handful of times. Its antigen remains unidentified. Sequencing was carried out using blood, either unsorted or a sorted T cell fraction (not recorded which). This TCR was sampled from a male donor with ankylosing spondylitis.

CDR3 coding DNA: TGTGCCAGCTCACCACTGGGCGCGGATGCAACTAATGAAAAACTGTTTTTT. This codes for CASSPLGADATNEKLFF. The chain carries TRBV18 and TRBJ1-4; no firm D call. Germline V gene sequence: CDR1 KGHSH, CDR2 LQKENI. Between the trimmed V and J ends, which lost 1 base and 0 bases, there was a span of 12 bases. The CDR3 covers 17 residues. The full variable domain, in which reference TRBV18 and TRBJ1-4 provide the parts outside the CDR3, is NAGVMQNPRHLVRRRGQEARLRCSPMKGHSHVYWYRQLPEEGLKFMVYLQKENIIDESGMPKERFSAEFPKEGPSILRIQQVVRGDSAAYFCASSPLGADATNEKLFFGSGTQLSVL.